This T cell receptor (beta chain) appears in the sequencing data of a study of cytomegalovirus exposure and HLA in healthy donors. Study at large: Ancestry clustering placed around 81% of under 450 genotyped donors in the Caucasian-associated cluster.

60 Vbeta and 13 Jbeta primers were used in PCR. TCRdb keeps only in-frame clones here, not all; method: immunoSEQ multiplex PCR. The sample gives under 200,000 clones, 82% of which show up once; 1.7% is in the top ten. The sample consisted of PBMCs. This clonotype originated in a woman aged 18 to 35 in good health and CMV-seronegative.

DNA of the CDR3: TGTGCCAGCAGTCCTACTAGCGGGGAGCAGTTCTTC. The encoded protein is CASSPTSGEQFF. The V call is TRBV6-5, the J call TRBJ2-1; TRBD2 matches 9 bases. J was trimmed by 10 bases and V by 5 bases; bases with no gene match: 3. The germline V gene has CDR1 MNHEY and CDR2 SVGAGI. CDR3 length: 12 amino acids.